The 25 T cell receptor beta chains below were found in one sample sequenced in a study of blood T cell repertoires in COVID-19. Sequenced by immunoSEQ multiplex PCR; TCRdb stores in-frame clones only, minus some. This table holds about 280,000 clones, around 90% found once. Sequencing input: PBMCs or T cells enriched from blood (not recorded which). The receptors stem from a woman in her twenties or thirties who had recovered from COVID-19.

This chain links TRBV11-2 with TRBJ1-1; no firm D call. Germline loops: CDR1 SGHAT, CDR2 FQNNGV. V dropped 7 bases and J dropped 4 bases, with 19 bases sitting between them. The CDR3 is 15 amino acids. CDR3 coding DNA: TGTGCCAGCACCTCGGGTAAAGCCCTAAGCACTGAAGCTTTCTTT. As protein: CASTSGKALSTEAFF.

The chain combines TRBV5-6 with TRBJ2-5; the match to TRBD2 covers 8 bases. Germline CDR1 and CDR2: SGHDT and YYEEEE. The CDR3 runs 17 residues. J was trimmed by 5 bases and V by 0 bases; bases with no gene match: 12. This CDR3 reads CASSLATGGLVGETQYF. Here the CDR3 DNA reads TGTGCCAGCAGCTTGGCCACGGGGGGGCTGGTCGGTGAGACCCAGTACTTC.

This clone was seen only once. The CDR3 region is CASSLRGGLAGGNEQFF. CDR3 DNA sequence: TGTGCCAGCAGCTTAAGGGGCGGACTAGCGGGAGGCAATGAGCAGTTCTTC. The chain uses TRBV7-2 and TRBJ2-1, with 14 nucleotides matching TRBD2. Unmatched junction bases numbered 6, after V lost 2 bases and J lost 6 bases. The CDR3 covers 17 residues. CDR1 is SGHTA and CDR2 is FQGNSA in the germline V gene.

This chain connects TRBV5-4 to TRBJ1-1; tentatively, D is TRBD1 (5 bases). This CDR3 region has 13 residues. Per germline, CDR1 SGHNT and CDR2 YYREEE (reference sequence). V lost 6 bases and J 3 bases, leaving 12 bases between the germline ends. The CDR3 reads CASKRGSYTEAFF. DNA for the CDR3: TGTGCCAGCAAAAGGGGAAGTTACACTGAAGCTTTCTTT.

This clone appeared a few times. Here the CDR3 reads CASSVYSGQGVDGYTF. CDR3 nucleotide sequence: TGTGCCAGCAGTGTGTACTCGGGACAGGGAGTCGATGGCTACACCTTC. This chain links TRBV6-1 with TRBJ1-2; TRBD1 matches 9 bases. CDR3 length equals 16 residues. From germline, CDR1 is MNHNS and CDR2 SASEGT. After removal of 4 bases from V and 6 bases from J, the junction contained 12 bases not matched to a gene.

The chain joins TRBV19 to TRBJ1-3; TRBD1 is a possible D gene (6 bases). The CDR3 runs 13 residues. V was pared by 11 bases and J by 7 bases, with 18 bases between. Germline V lookup: CDR1 LNHDA, CDR2 SQIVND (reference sequence). The CDR3 nucleotides are TGTGCCTCCTGGGGTGGGGGCCAGAACACCATATATTTT. Its protein product is CASWGGGQNTIYF.

This clone was detected only once. The rearrangement links TRBV4-1 to TRBJ1-5; TRBD1 might be the D (5 bases). Germline V gene lookup returns CDR1 MGHRA and CDR2 YSYEKL. With 4 bases removed from V and 11 bases from J, the gap between germline ends came to 15 bases. The CDR3 has 13 amino acids. The CDR3 sequence is CASSLPGLGAQHF. As DNA, the CDR3 is TGCGCCAGCAGCCTGCCAGGGCTAGGGGCCCAGCATTTT.

The chain has TRBV3-1 (or the pseudogene TRBV3-2) and TRBJ1-6, with unresolved D. Germline assignment: CDR1 LGHDT and CDR2 YNNKEL (reference sequence). The CDR3 sequence is 15 residues long. The V and J ends lost 4 bases and 4 bases respectively, with 11 bases between them. In nucleotides, the CDR3 is TGTGCCAGCAGCCCCACACCGGGTTATAATTCACCCCTCCACTTT. The encoded protein is CASSPTPGYNSPLHF.

The chain links TRBV7-6 to TRBJ2-7; perhaps TRBD2 as D (5 bases). V lost 2 bases to trimming and J lost 3 bases, with 26 bases between them. The germline gives CDR1 SGHVS, CDR2 FNYEAQ. The CDR3 sequence is 19 residues long. The CDR3 bases are TGTGCCAGCAGCTTATTGCCGTGGGAGTACCAGGCAGCGAACTACGAGCAGTACTTC. As protein: CASSLLPWEYQAANYEQYF.

The chain combines TRBV28 with TRBJ1-6; D is perhaps TRBD1 (6 bases). The CDR3 contains 15 residues. The germline V gene has CDR1 MDHEN and CDR2 SYDVKM. Trimming left V 3 bases short and J 10 bases short, with 16 bases between. This CDR3 reads CASSFLGARTSPLHF. CDR3 sequence (DNA): TGTGCCAGCAGTTTTTTGGGGGCCCGGACCTCACCCCTCCACTTT. Combining the CDR3 with reference TRBV28 and TRBJ1-6 gives the whole variable domain DVKVTQSSRYLVKRTGEKVFLECVQDMDHENMFWYRQDPGLGLRLIYFSYDVKMKEKGDIPEGYSVSREKKERFSLILESASTNQTSMYLCASSFLGARTSPLHFGNGTRLTVT.

The chain has TRBV28 and TRBJ1-2; 8 bases are a match to TRBD1. The CDR3 totals 14 residues. Germline-derived CDR1 and CDR2 are MDHEN and SYDVKM. V lost 2 bases, J lost 7 bases, and 6 bases stayed unmatched. The CDR3 DNA reads as TGTGCCAGCAGTTTAATGCAGGGGGCAAGTGGCTACACCTTC. As protein: CASSLMQGASGYTF.

The chain is built from TRBV7-2 and TRBJ2-1, with 8 bases that match TRBD1. From germline, CDR1 is SGHTA and CDR2 FQGNSA. After removal of 0 bases from V and 4 bases from J, the junction contained 2 bases not matched to a gene. The CDR3 contains 15 residues. CDR3 coding DNA: TGTGCCAGCAGCTTAGCTACAGGGGGGTACAATGAGCAGTTCTTC. As protein: CASSLATGGYNEQFF.

This clone came up a few times. V gene TRBV27 combines with J gene TRBJ2-7; D is possibly TRBD2 (5 bases). In germline, CDR1 is MNHEY, CDR2 SMNVEV (reference sequence). Trimming cost V 8 bases and J 2 bases, with 10 bases left between them. There are 12 residues in the CDR3. The CDR3 loop is CASRYGAYEQYF. DNA of the CDR3: TGTGCCAGCCGATACGGGGCCTACGAGCAGTACTTC.

This chain uses TRBV4-1 with TRBJ1-4, with D uncertain. V was trimmed by 2 bases and J by 8 bases, leaving 15 bases between them. The CDR3 runs 15 residues. Germline CDR1 and CDR2: MGHRA and YSYEKL. The CDR3 coding sequence is TGCGCCAGCAGCCAACTCGACTGGCAGTCGGAAAAACTGTTTTTT. Translation: CASSQLDWQSEKLFF.

This chain links TRBV24-1 with TRBJ1-5, with a weak D call TRBD1 (5 bases). Germline V gene sequence: CDR1 KGHDR, CDR2 SFDVKD. The germline V and J ends were trimmed by 4 bases and 4 bases, with 13 bases remaining between them. The length of the CDR3 is 15 residues. CDR3 sequence: CATSDPTDINQPQHF. Here the CDR3 DNA reads TGTGCCACCAGTGACCCCACGGACATAAATCAGCCCCAGCATTTT.

V and J are TRBV5-1 and TRBJ2-5, with D maybe TRBD1 (5 bases). Per germline, CDR1 SGHRS and CDR2 YFSETQ. This CDR3 has 14 residues. Trimming stripped 4 bases from V and 1 base from J, with 11 bases between. The CDR3 DNA follows: TGCGCCAGCAGCGTGGGGCAGGGCCAAGAGACCCAGTACTTC. Encoded protein: CASSVGQGQETQYF. The full variable domain, in which reference TRBV5-1 and TRBJ2-5 provide the parts outside the CDR3, is KAGVTQTPRYLIKTRGQQVTLSCSPISGHRSVSWYQQTPGQGLQFLFEYFSETQRNKGNFPGRFSGRQFSNSRSEMNVSTLELGDSALYLCASSVGQGQETQYFGPGTRLLVL.

The chain couples TRBV27 to TRBJ1-1; TRBD1 matches at 8 bases. Germline loops: CDR1 MNHEY, CDR2 SMNVEV (reference sequence). The CDR3 runs to 17 residues. V lost 5 bases, J lost 1 base, and 12 bases stayed unmatched. CDR3 residues: CASSDRTGIIGNTEAFF. DNA of the CDR3: TGTGCCAGCAGTGATCGGACAGGGATTATCGGGAACACTGAAGCTTTCTTT.

This sequence joins TRBV18 and TRBJ1-1, with D hard to call. Germline V lookup: CDR1 KGHSH, CDR2 LQKENI. Trimming shortened V by 2 bases and J by 4 bases, and 14 bases separated the two germline ends. The CDR3 runs 15 residues. CDR3 amino acids: CASSPALLHVTEAFF. CDR3 coding DNA: TGTGCCAGCTCACCAGCCCTTTTACATGTCACTGAAGCTTTCTTT. The full variable domain, completed using reference TRBV18 and TRBJ1-1, is NAGVMQNPRHLVRRRGQEARLRCSPMKGHSHVYWYRQLPEEGLKFMVYLQKENIIDESGMPKERFSAEFPKEGPSILRIQQVVRGDSAAYFCASSPALLHVTEAFFGQGTRLTVV.

The V gene is TRBV7-3, the J gene TRBJ2-2, with unresolved D. The CDR3 consists of 13 residues. The germline V and J ends were trimmed by 0 bases and 5 bases, with 4 bases remaining between them. The germline gives CDR1 SGHTA, CDR2 FQGTGA. The CDR3 loop is CASSLTPTGELFF. The CDR3 DNA reads as TGTGCCAGCAGCTTAACCCCGACCGGGGAGCTGTTTTTT.

The V gene is TRBV28, the J gene TRBJ2-1, with TRBD2 as a possible D gene (5 bases). The CDR3 is 12 residues long. Germline loops: CDR1 MDHEN, CDR2 SYDVKM. Trimming stripped 7 bases from V and 8 bases from J, with 12 bases between. CDR3 protein: CASTSSGDEQFF. DNA of the CDR3: TGTGCCAGCACTAGCAGCGGTGATGAGCAGTTCTTC.

The rearrangement uses TRBV7-9 and TRBJ1-2; D ambiguous. Trimming shortened V by 1 base and J by 5 bases, and 8 bases separated the two germline ends. Germline V gene lookup returns CDR1 SEHNR and CDR2 FQNEAQ (reference sequence). This CDR3 is built from 13 residues. CDR3 nucleotides: TGTGCCAGCAGCTTAGACGGTCCTTATGGCTACACCTTC. Translated: CASSLDGPYGYTF.

The chain joins TRBV9 to TRBJ2-1; TRBD2 matches 8 bases. Germline V lookup: CDR1 SGDLS, CDR2 YYNGEE. The CDR3 covers 16 residues. V lost 1 base to trimming and J lost 7 bases; unmatched junction nucleotides: 10. CDR3 residues: CASSVSPGLVINEQFF. CDR3 bases: TGTGCCAGCAGCGTATCTCCGGGACTAGTTATAAATGAGCAGTTCTTC.

In this sample, this clone turned up once. This chain uses TRBV29-1 with TRBJ1-4, with TRBD1 as a possible D gene (6 bases). Deletions cut 4 bases from V and 7 bases from J, with 10 bases between. CDR1 and CDR2 from the germline V gene are SQVTM and ANQGSEA. CDR3 length: 12 residues. The CDR3 bases are TGCAGCGTTGTAGTCAGGGGTGAAAAACTGTTTTTT. Its protein is CSVVVRGEKLFF.

This chain links TRBV9 with TRBJ2-3; D perhaps matches TRBD2 (6 bases). Trimming left V 2 bases short and J 6 bases short, with 13 bases between. The germline CDR1 and CDR2 sequences are SGDLS and YYNGEE. The CDR3 loop spans 14 amino acids. Here the CDR3 reads CASSVGGSSDTQYF. CDR3 coding DNA: TGTGCCAGCAGCGTGGGGGGATCCTCGGATACGCAGTATTTT.

V is TRBV5-1 and J is TRBJ2-5; D is unclear. The V and J ends lost 4 bases and 5 bases respectively, with 21 bases between them. Germline values: CDR1 SGHRS, CDR2 YFSETQ. The CDR3 has 16 residues. CDR3 protein: CASSPKNYQPIETQYF. The DNA of the CDR3 is TGCGCCAGCAGCCCGAAAAACTACCAACCAATTGAGACCCAGTACTTC.